Each of the 10 T cell receptor beta chains below was sequenced from the same sample in a study of blood T cell repertoires in COVID-19. Profiled with immunoSEQ multiplex PCR; TCRdb holds only in-frame clones, not every one. There are under 150,000 clones in the sample; roughly 84% occur only once, and 4.5% to 6% lies in the top ten. The sequencing input was PBMCs or T cells enriched from blood (not recorded which). These receptors were taken from a woman between 50 and 59 years old who had been exposed to COVID-19.

The chain has TRBV19 and TRBJ1-4; 10 bases line up with TRBD1. The V segment lost 6 bases and the J segment 13 bases; nucleotides outside the gene matches: 8. The CDR3 consists of 13 residues. Looked up from germline, CDR1 is LNHDA and CDR2 is SQIVND (reference sequence). The CDR3, as DNA: TGTGCCAGTAGCCCGACAGGGGGCCGCGGACTGTTTTTT. The encoded protein is CASSPTGGRGLFF.

CDR3 sequence (DNA): TGTGCCAGCAGTGACCCCGTAGCGGGGGGGCGGGATGAGCAGTTCTTC. Translated, it gives CASSDPVAGGRDEQFF. V is TRBV2 and J is TRBJ2-1, with TRBD2 identical over 11 bases. After removal of 3 bases from V and 8 bases from J, the junction contained 9 bases not matched to a gene. CDR1 is SNHLY and CDR2 is FYNNEI in the germline V gene. There are 16 residues in the CDR3.

V usage is TRBV15 and J usage is TRBJ2-6; 10 bases are shared with TRBD1. This CDR3 region has 17 residues. Trimming at V came to 3 bases and at J to 0 bases, leaving 2 bases not matched to a gene. CDR1 is LNHNV and CDR2 is YYDKDF in the germline V gene (reference sequence). For the CDR3, the DNA is TGTGCCACCAGCAGCCGGGACAGGGGCTCTGGGGCCAACGTCCTGACTTTC. The encoded protein is CATSSRDRGSGANVLTF.

The genes are TRBV5-6 and TRBJ2-1; D is possibly TRBD2 (5 bases). Germline V gives CDR1 SGHDT, CDR2 YYEEEE. CDR3 size: 17 residues. Trimming removed 4 bases at V and 6 bases at J, with 23 bases between. CDR3 protein: CASSVGGRTGRLNEQFF. For the CDR3, the DNA is TGTGCCAGCAGCGTTGGAGGCCGGACTGGCAGACTCAATGAGCAGTTCTTC.

This clone was seen a few times. The gene calls are TRBV7-9 and TRBJ1-3; the D is unclear. Germline lookup yields CDR1 SEHNR and CDR2 FQNEAQ (reference sequence). This CDR3 spans 15 amino acids. V lost 0 bases, J lost 5 bases, and 11 bases lay in between. This chain's CDR3 is CASSLASGLRNTIYF. The CDR3 DNA reads as TGTGCCAGCAGCTTAGCCTCAGGACTGCGAAACACCATATATTTT. Together with reference TRBV7-9 and TRBJ1-3, the CDR3 gives the full variable domain: DTGVSQNPRHKITKRGQNVTFRCDPISEHNRLYWYRQTLGQGPEFLTYFQNEAQLEKSRLLSDRFSAERPKGSFSTLEIQRTEQGDSAMYLCASSLASGLRNTIYFGEGSWLTVV.

The chain employs TRBV6-5 and TRBJ1-5, with 8 bases identical to TRBD1. CDR1 is MNHEY and CDR2 is SVGAGI in the germline V gene. Trimming at V came to 2 bases and at J to 2 bases, leaving 2 bases not matched to a gene. This CDR3 spans 15 amino acids. The CDR3 DNA sequence: TGTGCCAGCAGTTACGACAGGGGTGGCAATCAGCCCCAGCATTTT. This codes for CASSYDRGGNQPQHF.

As concerns this clone: Other DNA sequences within the sample encode an identical CDR3. The V and J genes are TRBV11-2 and TRBJ2-2, with D tentatively TRBD1 (6 bases). There are 14 residues in the CDR3. CDR1 and CDR2 from the germline V gene are SGHAT and FQNNGV. V was clipped by 5 bases and J by 1 base, with 8 bases between them. The CDR3 DNA reads as TGTGCCAGCAGCCGCAGGGGGAACACCGGGGAGCTGTTTTTT. It is translated as CASSRRGNTGELFF.

V and J are TRBV5-1 and TRBJ1-2; 7 bases line up with TRBD1. CDR3 length: 14 residues. Germline V gene lookup returns CDR1 SGHRS and CDR2 YFSETQ. V trimming: 0 bases; J trimming: 8 bases; junction bases outside the gene matches: 7. The CDR3 DNA reads TGCGCCAGCAGCTTGGCAGCCAGGGGGAAAGGCTACACCTTC. Amino acid sequence: CASSLAARGKGYTF.

CDR3 nucleotides: TGTGCCAGCAGCCTGGACAGGGGATCTTCACGAGAGCAGTTCTTC. It codes for CASSLDRGSSREQFF. The chain links TRBV11-2 to TRBJ2-1; 9 bases match TRBD1. Germline V CDR1 and CDR2: SGHAT, FQNNGV. The CDR3 length is 15 residues. J gave up 10 bases and V 5 bases, and 12 bases lay outside the gene matches.

V gene TRBV30 combines with J gene TRBJ1-1; 8 bases fit TRBD1. Trimming cost V 3 bases and J 2 bases; bases outside gene matches: 8. CDR1 GTSNPN and CDR2 SVGIG come from the germline V gene (reference sequence). This CDR3 has 15 amino acids. As DNA, the CDR3 is TGTGCCTGGAGGAGACGGGACAGGCCAAACACTGAAGCTTTCTTT. Translation gives CAWRRRDRPNTEAFF.